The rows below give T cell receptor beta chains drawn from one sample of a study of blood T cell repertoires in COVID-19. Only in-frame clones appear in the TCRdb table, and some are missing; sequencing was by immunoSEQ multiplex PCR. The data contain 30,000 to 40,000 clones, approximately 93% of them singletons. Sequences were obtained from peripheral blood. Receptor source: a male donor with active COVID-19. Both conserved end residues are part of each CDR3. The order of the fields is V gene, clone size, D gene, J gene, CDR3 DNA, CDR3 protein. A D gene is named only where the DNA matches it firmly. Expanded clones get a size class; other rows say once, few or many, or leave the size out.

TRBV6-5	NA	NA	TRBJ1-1	TGTGCCAGCAGTTACGCGGGACGGAACACTGAAGCTTTCTTT	CASSYAGRNTEAFF
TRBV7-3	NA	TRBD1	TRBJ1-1	TGTGCCAGCAGCTTGAATCCTGGGACAGGGGGCACTGAAGCTTTCTTT	CASSLNPGTGGTEAFF
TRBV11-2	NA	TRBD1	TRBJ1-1	TGTGCCAGCAGCTTAGTCGCTTTGGGACAGGGTCAGGCTTTCTTT	CASSLVALGQGQAFF
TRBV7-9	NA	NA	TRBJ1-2	TGTGCCAGCAGCTTAGCCGGGATCGGGACTAACTATGGCTACACCTTC	CASSLAGIGTNYGYTF
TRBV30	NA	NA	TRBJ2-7	TGTGCCTGGAGTCTAGCTCGCTACGAGCAGTACTTC	CAWSLARYEQYF
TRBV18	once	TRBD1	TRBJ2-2	TGTGCCAGCTCACCAACGGGACAGGGGGCTTCCGGGGAGCTGTTTTTT	CASSPTGQGASGELFF
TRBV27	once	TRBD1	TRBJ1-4	TGTGCCAGCAGTCGCTACGGGACAGTTAATGAAAAACTGTTTTTT	CASSRYGTVNEKLFF
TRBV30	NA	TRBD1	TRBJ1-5	TGTGCCTGGAGTGTACAGGGGAATCAGCCCCAGCATTTT	CAWSVQGNQPQHF
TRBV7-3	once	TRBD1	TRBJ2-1	TGTGCCAGCAGCTTAGAGGGTGCAGGGGGACCCTACAATGAGCAGTTCTTC	CASSLEGAGGPYNEQFF
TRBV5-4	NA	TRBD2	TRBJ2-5	TGTGCCAGCAGCTCAGTAGCGGGGGGAAGTAGTGAGACCCAGTACTTC	CASSSVAGGSSETQYF
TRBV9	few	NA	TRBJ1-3	TGTGCCAGCAGCGCGGACAGAGTCCCCAACACCATATATTTT	CASSADRVPNTIYF
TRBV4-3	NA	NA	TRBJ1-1	TGCGCCAGCAGCGCTACGGACACTGAAGCTTTCTTT	CASSATDTEAFF
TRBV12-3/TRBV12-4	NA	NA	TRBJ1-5	TGTGCCAGCAGTTTAGCGCTAAATCAGCCCCAGCATTTT	CASSLALNQPQHF
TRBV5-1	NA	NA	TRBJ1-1	TGCGCCAGCAGCTTAGCAGGGTGGAGTGAAGCTTTCTTT	CASSLAGWSEAFF
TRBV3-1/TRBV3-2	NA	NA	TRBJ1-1	TGTGCCAGCAGCCAGGGACAACTGAACACTGAAGCTTTCTTT	CASSQGQLNTEAFF
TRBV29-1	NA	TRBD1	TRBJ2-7	TGCAGCGCTACGGACAGGGGCAACTACGAGCAGTACTTC	CSATDRGNYEQYF
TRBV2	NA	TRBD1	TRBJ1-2	TGTGCCAGCAGAGCACCGGGACAGGGGTCTGGCTACACCTTC	CASRAPGQGSGYTF
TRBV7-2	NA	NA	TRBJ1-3	TGTGCCAGCAGCTTACAGGGTCAACCTGGAAACACCATATATTTT	CASSLQGQPGNTIYF
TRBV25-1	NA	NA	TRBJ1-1	TGTGCCAGCCAATGGGGTGCCAGGGGAGCTTTCTTT	CASQWGARGAFF
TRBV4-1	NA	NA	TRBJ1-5	TGCGCCAGCAGCCAAGAAACCTATAGCAATCAGCCCCAGCATTTT	CASSQETYSNQPQHF
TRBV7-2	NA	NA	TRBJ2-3	TGTGCCAGCAGCTTAGGTTCCCACCTATCCACAGATACGCAGTATTTT	CASSLGSHLSTDTQYF
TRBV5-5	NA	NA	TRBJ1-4	TGTGCCAGCAGCGGGAGGACACTTGCAACTAATGAAAAACTGTTTTTT	CASSGRTLATNEKLFF
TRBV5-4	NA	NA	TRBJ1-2	TGTGCCAGCAGCTTCCAGAATTATAACTATGGCTACACCTTC	CASSFQNYNYGYTF
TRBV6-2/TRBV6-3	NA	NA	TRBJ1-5	TGTGCCAGCAGTTACCGTACAGATGTCGGGGGCAATCAGCCCCAGCATTTT	CASSYRTDVGGNQPQHF
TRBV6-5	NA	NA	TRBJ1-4	TGTGCCAGCAGTTACTCGACGGGGGCTAATGAAAAACTGTTTTTT	CASSYSTGANEKLFF
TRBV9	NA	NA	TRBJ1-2	TGTGCCAGCAGCGTAGCCCTACAGGGCTCTGGCTACACCTTC	CASSVALQGSGYTF
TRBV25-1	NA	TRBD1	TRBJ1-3	TGTGCCAGCAGTGAGACAGGGGGTGGAAACACCATATATTTT	CASSETGGGNTIYF
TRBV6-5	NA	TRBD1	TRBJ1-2	TGTGCCAGCAGACTCGACAGGGCGTATGGCTACACCTTC	CASRLDRAYGYTF